This T cell receptor beta chain came from a study of T-cell reconstitution after alpha-beta-depleted transplantation in children. The CDR3 extends over 12 amino acids. Germline V gene lookup returns CDR1 MDHEN and CDR2 SYDVKM. The V end was cut by 6 bases, the J end by 2 bases, with 8 bases between. Using unique molecular identifiers, the investigators prepared the TCRbeta library. MiXCR was run by TCRdb on the PCR reads, yielding one entry per CDR3 protein. The table shows some 520,000 distinct CDR3 sequences, with approximately 32% occurring only once. This specimen was PBMCs from the stem cell graft donor, taken from the stem cell graft. This clonotype originated in a human donor who donated a stem cell graft to a child with aplastic anemia. This rearrangement joins TRBV28 to TRBJ2-7; D is uncertain. The CDR3 protein is CASSAAPYEQYF. The CDR3 coding sequence is TGTGCCAGCAGCGCAGCTCCCTACGAGCAGTACTTC.